This TCR beta chain was captured in a study of cytomegalovirus exposure and HLA in healthy donors (dated 2017 in TCRdb). General notes on the study: According to an earlier analysis of 587 of the donors, about 179 million T cells yielded roughly 110 million unique TCR beta sequences and 276 Gb of sequence data. An early release that covered about 640 HLA-typed donors contained approximately 300 gigabases of sequencing data and roughly 84 million unique TCR sequences. The genetic ancestry cluster associated with self-reported Caucasian donors included about four fifths of the roughly 400 genotyped donors. The study aimed to test whether signatures of past pathogen exposure could be identified by cataloging public T cell receptors. Using immunosequencing, the study profiled T cell repertoires from around 670 subjects and related those repertoires to cytomegalovirus serostatus. Besides the first cohort of approximately 670 subjects, a separate validation cohort made up of 95 to 150 different subjects was used. High-throughput TCR immunosequencing, statistical association of individual TCRs with disease status, and machine learning were combined to predict cytomegalovirus infection status. In a later analysis, previously published TCR beta repertoires from hundreds of donors were re-analyzed and high-resolution HLA genotyping was added so that TCR occurrence patterns could be studied. Rather than drawing on any new phenotypic data, the later analysis identified candidate immune exposures from TCR beta sequences and the way those sequences occurred across donors. In an earlier analysis of more than 550 of the donors, high-throughput TCR beta sequencing was used to judge whether each TCR beta V gene segment behaved as functional or pseudogenic. Donor age, sex, ethnicity and CMV serostatus were compiled alongside the repertoire data. A later genetic analysis used genome-wide SNP genotypes for about 55% of the 666 donors, treating that subset as a discovery cohort. All discovery cohort repertoires had been generated on a single sequencing platform. Both class I and class II loci were covered by HLA typing, at four-digit resolution. The number of typed donors differed by locus: roughly 620-640 for A, B, C, DRB1 and DQB1; 522 for DQA1; approximately 610 for DPA1; and about 470 for DPB1. Roughly five DR-DQ haplotypes were handled as single units for association and clustering, since linkage in the cohort was strong. On average, 235,054 unique TCR beta nucleotide sequences were sequenced per donor among 300 to 500 genotyped donors of the cohort, with around 19% of those sequences being non-productive. Overall study results and their limits: The study listed approximately 160 TCR beta chains as associated with cytomegalovirus. This cohort had only TCR beta chains sequenced, and the lack of alpha or paired-chain data limited which features could be detected. In a later analysis, the rate of TCR association differed among HLA loci, with DRB1 alleles having the most associated TCRs and HLA-C alleles having the fewest. The presence/absence analyses assumed that sequencing depth was roughly uniform across donors, and that assumption may not be true. A later analysis reported that several top co-occurrence clusters appeared linked to parvovirus B19, influenza, CMV and Epstein-Barr virus. Compared with equally common non-associated chains, HLA-associated TCR beta chains in a later analysis were more clonally expanded and had lower generation probabilities. The authors suggested that the approach could potentially be generalized to other disease states and immunological phenotypes. Some IMGT-functional V segments, including TRBV6-2 and TRBV6-3, could not be told apart with the 87-base-pair reads, so those segments were excluded. When HLA alleles, especially DR and DQ, strongly co-occurred, attributing TCR associations to individual alleles was difficult. Broadly in line with IMGT annotations, most TCR beta V segments showed up in productive rearrangements about 87% or about 30% of the time in an earlier analysis of 587 of the donors. While some public TCRs were present in many individuals, most TCR sequences turned up only very rarely across donors. According to a later analysis, most CMV-associated TCR beta chains appeared to be HLA-restricted, and the HLA associations seemed to be driven largely by CMV exposure. The earlier analysis of approximately 540 of the donors excluded roughly 17 rarely observed V segments, including chromosome 9 orphons, because counts were too low. Cytomegalovirus status was reported to be diagnosed by the classifier with high specificity and sensitivity in both the original and validation cohorts. Immune exposure information for the cohort was limited to CMV serostatus. A further reported finding was that TCR beta sequences accurately predicted the HLA-A and HLA-B alleles for most subjects in the first cohort. In a later genetic analysis, a missense DCLRE1C variant was associated with V-gene and J-gene trimming of TCR beta chains, and the association was replicated in an independent cohort. Because some donors lacked HLA typing at each locus, the association tests relied only on the typed subset. Correlated functional status among segregating V segments might reflect linkage disequilibrium, but an unknown experimental factor could not be ruled out. In a later analysis, 15,000 to 20,000 TCR beta sequences were associated with specific HLA alleles at a false discovery rate of 0.05. A group of highly shared sequence variants was considered likely to be a technical artifact of the sequencing pipeline. In vitro tests confirmed that three of the cytomegalovirus-associated TCR beta chains recognize cytomegalovirus antigens. Compared with the 666-donor mean, donors in an Asian-associated ancestry cluster had fewer N-insertions in productive TCRs, according to a later genetic analysis.

In total, fewer than 750 healthy bone marrow donors made up the cohort. At the time of sampling, all cohort members were nominally healthy, though unrecorded immune exposures were likely present. CMV serostatus was positive for 289 and negative for about half of the 666 cohort members, and was not recorded for this donor. A peripheral blood sample was provided by each donor, and peripheral blood mononuclear cells were used for TCR beta sequencing. The Qiagen DNeasy Blood Extraction Kit was used to extract genomic DNA from the blood cell samples. Comments on this clone: Its target antigen remains unknown. Base-call qualities are not available, and no considerably larger clone is one nucleotide away.

Germline trimming: 3 bases from V, 5 bases from J; junction bases outside gene matches: 5. CDR1 and CDR2, looked up from the germline V gene (reference sequence), are MNHEY and SMNVEV. From cysteine to phenylalanine, the CDR3 is 14 amino acids long. Only the CDR3 part of the read is kept: 42 bases, read in frame from the first base. The library relied on the immunoSEQ multiplex PCR assay. For the multiplex PCR, a mixture combining 60 forward primers for TCR Vbeta segments and 13 reverse primers for TCR Jbeta segments was used. The CDR3 region of rearranged TCR beta genes was amplified from genomic DNA with a multiplex PCR assay. Amplified TCR beta libraries were sequenced as 87-base-pair reads on the Illumina HiSeq System. The study's own analysis went as follows. Across the 500 to 750 repertoires, a later analysis counted about 81 million unique TCR beta chains, roughly 11 million of which were shared by at least two donors. A nearest-neighbor algorithm error-corrected the raw reads and collapsed the reads into unique sequences, merging closely related sequences to remove PCR and sequencing errors. CDR3 sequences were aligned to IMGT reference sequences to assign V, D and J gene segments. For a sequence to be retained, at least a six-nucleotide match to both a V gene segment and a J gene segment was required. A rearrangement counted as productive if the CDR3 had no stop codons and remained in frame with V and J, and every other rearrangement counted as non-productive. Following IMGT convention, CDR3 was defined as the stretch from the second conserved V-encoded cysteine up to the conserved J-encoded phenylalanine. The earlier analysis of 500 to 600 of the donors excluded sequences that lacked an unambiguous match to a single V gene segment. An earlier analysis of 450 to 650 of the donors called V segments functional above 56.7% productive rearrangements and segregating when the between-donor standard deviation exceeded 5%. A statistical classification framework was developed to diagnose cytomegalovirus status using the catalog of TCR beta chain sequences. In a later analysis, TCR nucleotide sequences were compared against IMGT/GENE-DB human TR gene sequences so that V and J genes could be assigned. A later analysis assigned CDR3 sequences and most-parsimonious VDJ recombination scenarios with the TCRdist pipeline. In a later analysis, each TCR beta chain was defined by its CDR3 amino acid sequence together with its V-gene family, and reads lacking a unique V-gene family were excluded. In a later analysis, several hundred highly shared, low-generation-probability nucleotide sequences were removed to address suspected cross-contamination and a sequencing artifact. In a later analysis, a clonal expansion index was calculated for each public chain from normalized within-repertoire ranks of inferred template counts. A later analysis computed generation probabilities with a VDJ recombination model fitted to out-of-frame rearrangements, and checked the results against IGoR. In a later analysis, TCR-TCR, TCR-HLA and TCR-CMV co-occurrence was scored with hypergeometric tests, and a repertoire-size bias correction was applied to TCR pairs. To estimate false discovery rates, a later analysis permuted the HLA or CMV assignments 20 times. In a later analysis, co-occurring TCRs were grouped using DBSCAN, and TCRdist sequence similarity was added for clustering within HLA-allele-positive subsets. Repertoires with fewer than 30,000 or more than 120,000 public chains were left out of co-occurrence clustering, as were five repertoires with anomalous nucleotide sharing. TCRdb obtained this table from immuneACCESS and retained in-frame rearrangements with V and J assigned. These tables miss some clones; where compared with another copy, unresolved V genes account for less than half of the shortfall, and the remainder is unexplained. D and trimming were read from the DNA, whereas the V and J calls and clone size are those reported in that table. This sample gives under 200,000 clones in total; over 80% of them show up just once. The ten top clones hold roughly 1.9% of the sample.

The specimen was PBMCs. The chain employs TRBV27 and TRBJ2-5; 8 central bases correspond to TRBD1. The sequence was obtained from a human donor in good health. The CDR3 region reads CASSLRGQGETQYF. The bases read TGTGCCAGCAGTTTGCGCGGACAGGGTGAGACCCAGTACTTC.